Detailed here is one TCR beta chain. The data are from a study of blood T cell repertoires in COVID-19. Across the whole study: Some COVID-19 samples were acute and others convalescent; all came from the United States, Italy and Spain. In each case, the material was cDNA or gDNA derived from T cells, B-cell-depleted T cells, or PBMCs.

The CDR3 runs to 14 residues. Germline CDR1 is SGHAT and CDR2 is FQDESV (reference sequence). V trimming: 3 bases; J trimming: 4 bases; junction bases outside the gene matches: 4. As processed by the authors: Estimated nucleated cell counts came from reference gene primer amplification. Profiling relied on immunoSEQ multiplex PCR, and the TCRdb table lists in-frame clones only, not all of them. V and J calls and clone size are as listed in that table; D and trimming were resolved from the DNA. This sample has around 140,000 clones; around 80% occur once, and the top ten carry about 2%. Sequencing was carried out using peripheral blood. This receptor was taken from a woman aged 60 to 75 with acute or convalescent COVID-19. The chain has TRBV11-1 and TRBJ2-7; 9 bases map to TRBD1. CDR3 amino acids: CASSLGQGLYEQYF. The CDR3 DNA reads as TGTGCCAGCAGCTTGGGACAGGGCTTATACGAGCAGTACTTC.